The rows below give T cell receptor beta chains drawn from one sample of a study of shared clonotypes between healthy human individuals. Assay: immunoSEQ multiplex PCR; the TCRdb copy retains only in-frame clones and omits some. The repertoire consists of over 2 million clones, with 85% to 95% occurring once and the leading ten covering under 0.15%. The sequencing input was naive CD4+ T cells sorted from blood. Every receptor here comes from a man in his late teens or twenties in good health. Each CDR3 is given with its conserved first and last residue. Each record gives: CDR3 DNA, CDR3 protein, clone size, D gene, V gene, J gene. D genes are given only for firm matches. Clone size is given for some rows only: seen once, a few or many times, or a class if the clone is expanded.

TGTGCCAGCAGTTACGCACAGGGTTCGTCCGGCTACACCTTC	CASSYAQGSSGYTF	.	.	TRBV6-5	TRBJ1-2
TGTGCCAGCAGATCGGACAAGAGCTCCTATAATTCACCCCTCCACTTT	CASRSDKSSYNSPLHF	.	.	TRBV5-6	TRBJ1-6
TGTGCCAGCAGTTTCCAAAGAGGGGGCTTCTACGAGCAGTACTTC	CASSFQRGGFYEQYF	.	TRBD1	TRBV27	TRBJ2-7
TGTGCCAGCAGTTGGGAACAGACTAGCGGGAGAAGCGAGCAGTACTTC	CASSWEQTSGRSEQYF	.	TRBD2	TRBV27	TRBJ2-7
TGTGCCAGCAGCGTTACGACGGTTAGCTCCTACGAGCAGTACTTC	CASSVTTVSSYEQYF	.	.	TRBV11-2	TRBJ2-7
TGTGCCAGCAGCTTTAGGCCCGGGGAAGCTTTCTTT	CASSFRPGEAFF	.	.	TRBV7-9	TRBJ1-1
TGTGCCTGGAGTGTACTCAGGACTAGTGGAGTGGGCACTGAAGCTTTCTTT	CAWSVLRTSGVGTEAFF	.	.	TRBV30	TRBJ1-1
TGTGCCAGCAGTGAAGGGAAGACCCAGTACTTC	CASSEGKTQYF	.	.	TRBV6-1	TRBJ2-5
TGTGCCAGCAGCTTAGCTGACGGATCCTACGAGCAGTACTTC	CASSLADGSYEQYF	.	.	TRBV11-3	TRBJ2-7
TGTGCCAGCTCACCAACCAGGTCCTCCTACGAGCAGTACTTC	CASSPTRSSYEQYF	.	.	TRBV18	TRBJ2-7
TGTGCCAGCTTCCCCGCGGGAGGGAACACCGGGGAGCTGTTTTTT	CASFPAGGNTGELFF	.	TRBD2	TRBV6-1	TRBJ2-2
TGTGCCAGCCGAGGGTCTGGGGCCAACGTCCTGACTTTC	CASRGSGANVLTF	.	.	TRBV6-4	TRBJ2-6
TGCGCCAGCAGCTGGGGACAGCCGAACACTGAAGCTTTCTTT	CASSWGQPNTEAFF	.	TRBD1	TRBV5-1	TRBJ1-1
TGTGCCACCAGCAGAGAACCTCTGGTATACGAGCAGTACTTC	CATSREPLVYEQYF	.	.	TRBV15	TRBJ2-7
TGTGCCAGCAGTCGACAGGTCCAAGAGACCCAGTACTTC	CASSRQVQETQYF	.	.	TRBV6-5	TRBJ2-5
TGCGCCAGCAGCTTCGGACAGGGTCAAGAGACCCAGTACTTC	CASSFGQGQETQYF	.	TRBD1	TRBV5-1	TRBJ2-5
TGTGCCAGTAGTAGAGGGACAGATTATTACGAGCAGTACTTC	CASSRGTDYYEQYF	.	TRBD1	TRBV19	TRBJ2-7
TGTGCCAGCAGCTTACAACAGGAAGGCTACACCTTC	CASSLQQEGYTF	.	.	TRBV7-2	TRBJ1-2
TGTGCCAGCAGCTTGGCCGGACAGGGAAAGAATGAAAAACTGTTTTTT	CASSLAGQGKNEKLFF	.	TRBD1	TRBV5-6	TRBJ1-4
TGTGCCACCCGGAGATCGACGAACACTGAAGCTTTCTTT	CATRRSTNTEAFF	.	.	TRBV25-1	TRBJ1-1
TGTGCCAGCAGTGCACGGACCGGGACAGCCACCGGGGAGCTGTTTTTT	CASSARTGTATGELFF	.	TRBD1	TRBV2	TRBJ2-2
TGTGCCAGCAGCGTAGCAGGGACCGGGGAGCTGTTTTTT	CASSVAGTGELFF	.	.	TRBV9	TRBJ2-2
TGTGCCTGGAGTGTAGGCAACGGGAATGAAAAACTGTTTTTT	CAWSVGNGNEKLFF	.	.	TRBV30	TRBJ1-4
TGTGCCAGCAGCAGGGGACTATACAATGAGCAGTTCTTC	CASSRGLYNEQFF	.	.	TRBV6-5	TRBJ2-1
TGTGCCAGCAGCCGACAGGGGGGTCGGGAGCAGTACTTC	CASSRQGGREQYF	many	TRBD1	TRBV25-1	TRBJ2-7
TGTGCCAGCAGCTTAAGCGAAGTCACATCCTACGAGCAGTACTTC	CASSLSEVTSYEQYF	.	.	TRBV7-8	TRBJ2-7
TGTGCCAGCAGTTGGGACGGAGTCTACGAGCAGTACTTC	CASSWDGVYEQYF	.	.	TRBV27	TRBJ2-7
TGTGCCAGCAGTTCCCCTAGGACTGCTACTACGGAGCAGTACTTC	CASSSPRTATTEQYF	.	.	TRBV6-5	TRBJ2-7
TGTGCTAGTGGGCCGGGACTAGCGGGCACCGGGGAGCTGTTTTTT	CASGPGLAGTGELFF	.	TRBD2	TRBV12-5	TRBJ2-2
TGTGCCAGCAGCCCGGGACTGTTCACCTACGAGCAGTACTTC	CASSPGLFTYEQYF	.	.	TRBV6-5	TRBJ2-7
TGCGCCAGCAGCTTCTCGGGACAGGGACTGAACGAGCAGTACTTC	CASSFSGQGLNEQYF	.	TRBD1	TRBV5-1	TRBJ2-7
TGTGCCAGCACCGTGGCGGGGCTTTCCTACAATGAGCAGTTCTTC	CASTVAGLSYNEQFF	.	.	TRBV7-9	TRBJ2-1
TGTGCCAGCAGTCGTGGGGGGGATCAGCCCCAGCATTTT	CASSRGGDQPQHF	.	.	TRBV6-5	TRBJ1-5
TGCGCCAGCAGCTTCGGCGACAGGGATAATTCACCCCTCCACTTT	CASSFGDRDNSPLHF	.	TRBD1	TRBV5-1	TRBJ1-6
TGCAGTGCCAAAAACCCCTACGAGCAGTACTTC	CSAKNPYEQYF	.	.	TRBV20-1	TRBJ2-7
TGTGCCAGCAGTACCGGGACAGGGAGGGGTAACACTGAAGCTTTCTTT	CASSTGTGRGNTEAFF	.	TRBD1	TRBV27	TRBJ1-1
TGTGCCAGTAGTATGCGGCCAGCTCCCATAACCGGGGAGCTGTTTTTT	CASSMRPAPITGELFF	.	.	TRBV19	TRBJ2-2
TGCGCCAGCAGTGAGGGGAGGACAGGCCAAGGCTACACCTTC	CASSEGRTGQGYTF	.	TRBD1	TRBV10-1	TRBJ1-2
TGTGCCATCACGGCCGTTAGCACAGATACGCAGTATTTT	CAITAVSTDTQYF	.	.	TRBV10-3	TRBJ2-3
TGTGCCAGCAGTGACTCCTGGGCGCTGGCAGATACGCAGTATTTT	CASSDSWALADTQYF	.	.	TRBV6-4	TRBJ2-3
TGTGCCAGAAGCTTAGCCCGGACGGTTGAGACCCAGTACTTC	CARSLARTVETQYF	.	.	TRBV7-5	TRBJ2-5
TGTGCCAGCAGACTGGACACCACCTACGAGCAGTACTTC	CASRLDTTYEQYF	.	.	TRBV6-6	TRBJ2-7